The 14 T cell receptor beta chains reported below all come from one sample, sequenced in a study of cytomegalovirus exposure and HLA in healthy donors. Researchers ran the PCR with 60 Vbeta and 13 Jbeta primers. The assay was immunoSEQ multiplex PCR, and TCRdb's table has in-frame clones only and misses some. The sample includes 70,000 or so clones. Sequenced sample: PBMCs. These receptors came from a female donor in good health and CMV-seropositive.

The V and J genes are TRBV5-1 and TRBJ1-1; D is uncertain. CDR1 and CDR2 (germline): SGHRS, YFSETQ. The CDR3 is 13 residues long. The V and J ends lost 1 base and 6 bases respectively, with 10 bases between them. The CDR3, as DNA: TGCGCCAGCAGCTTGCACGTTAGCTCTGAAGCTTTCTTT. This codes for CASSLHVSSEAFF.

This chain connects TRBV2 to TRBJ1-1; 7 bases align to TRBD1. The germline gives CDR1 SNHLY, CDR2 FYNNEI. Losses at the gene ends were 4 bases for V and 5 bases for J; bases not matched to a gene: 1. This CDR3 region has 12 residues. CDR3 loop: CASSAQGTEAFF. In DNA form, the CDR3 reads TGTGCCAGCAGTGCACAGGGGACTGAAGCTTTCTTT.

V and J are TRBV27 and TRBJ2-7; the match to TRBD1 covers 7 bases. There are 16 residues in the CDR3. V was clipped by 0 bases and J by 0 bases; unmatched bases: 5. From germline, CDR1 is MNHEY and CDR2 SMNVEV (reference sequence). CDR3 loop: CASSLSAGTASYEQYF. The CDR3, as DNA: TGTGCCAGCAGTTTATCGGCCGGGACAGCCTCCTACGAGCAGTACTTC.

The V and J genes are TRBV7-2 and TRBJ1-2; D gene unclear. The ends were cut back, 1 base at V and 4 bases at J, with 7 bases in the middle. The germline V gene encodes CDR1 SGHTA and CDR2 FQGNSA. This CDR3 region has 13 residues. In DNA form, the CDR3 reads TGTGCCAGCAGCTTAGGGAGTATCTATGGCTACACCTTC. Residues: CASSLGSIYGYTF.

A remark on this clone: Other DNA sequences in this specimen translate into the identical CDR3. V usage is TRBV29-1 and J usage is TRBJ2-7, with a possible D match to TRBD1 (6 bases). The CDR3 is made up of 10 amino acids. Germline-derived CDR1 and CDR2 are SQVTM and ANQGSEA. V lost 5 bases and J 12 bases, leaving 14 bases between the germline ends. The CDR3 DNA sequence: TGCAGCGTTCACCAGGGGAAGAGGTACTTC. Protein: CSVHQGKRYF.

The chain has TRBV6-1 and TRBJ2-5, with D possibly TRBD1 on 6 matching bases. V lost 4 bases and J lost 4, with 10 bases in between. The CDR3 has 13 residues. Looked up from germline, CDR1 is MNHNS and CDR2 is SASEGT. In nucleotides, the CDR3 is TGTGCCAGCAGTGGGACAGAACGAGAGACCCAGTACTTC. This encodes CASSGTERETQYF.

The chain links TRBV7-6 to TRBJ2-1; D might be TRBD2 (5 bases). Trimming removed 1 base from V and 5 bases from J, with 18 bases in between. The germline V gene has CDR1 SGHVS and CDR2 FNYEAQ. The CDR3 has 17 residues. In nucleotides, the CDR3 is TGTGCCAGCAGCTTAGGGGGTGGGAGCGTCGCCGACAATGAGCAGTTCTTC. The encoded protein is CASSLGGGSVADNEQFF.

The V gene is TRBV6-5, the J gene TRBJ2-3, with 11 bases fitting TRBD2. This CDR3 is 15 amino acids long. Germline CDR1 is MNHEY and CDR2 is SVGAGI. The V and J ends lost 6 bases and 7 bases, in that order; junction bases with no gene match: 9. CDR3 protein: CASSSLAGVRNTQYF. CDR3 nucleotide sequence: TGTGCCAGCAGCTCACTAGCGGGGGTCCGGAATACGCAGTATTTT.

The J gene is TRBJ1-4, the V gene TRBV5-1; tentatively, D is TRBD1 (5 bases). V dropped 0 bases and J dropped 0 bases, with 15 bases sitting between them. The CDR3 runs to 18 residues. From germline, CDR1 is SGHRS and CDR2 YFSETQ. The CDR3 DNA follows: TGCGCCAGCAGCTTGGGACAGAGCGCAGATGCAACTAATGAAAAACTGTTTTTT. Encoded protein: CASSLGQSADATNEKLFF.

The chain joins TRBV6-5 to TRBJ2-7, with TRBD1 matching 8 bases. The CDR3 extends over 14 amino acids. V trimming: 10 bases; J trimming: 2 bases; junction bases outside the gene matches: 10. CDR1 is MNHEY and CDR2 is SVGAGI in the germline V gene. Here the CDR3 reads CATSGTGYAYEQYF. The CDR3 DNA is TGTGCCACTTCCGGGACAGGATATGCCTACGAGCAGTACTTC.

The chain joins TRBV7-9 to TRBJ1-6; a weak D match, TRBD1 (5 bases). Trimming pared 1 base from V and 13 bases from J, leaving 11 bases between. The V gene's germline CDR1 is SEHNR and CDR2 FQNEAQ (reference sequence). The CDR3 has 13 amino acids. CDR3 protein: CASSLGGIDPLHF. CDR3 sequence (DNA): TGTGCCAGCAGCTTAGGGGGCATTGATCCCCTCCACTTT.

V gene TRBV6-6 combines with J gene TRBJ2-7, with 7 bases aligning to TRBD1. The germline V gene has CDR1 MNHNY and CDR2 SVGAGI (reference sequence). Trimming cost V 7 bases and J 6 bases; bases outside gene matches: 12. CDR3 length: 14 residues. The CDR3 region is CASMAGQAAGEQYF. The CDR3 nucleotides read TGTGCCAGCATGGCTGGACAGGCGGCTGGCGAGCAGTACTTC.

The chain carries TRBV29-1 and TRBJ1-1; TRBD1 aligns across 7 bases. V was pared by 3 bases and J by 4 bases, with 8 bases of the junction left unmatched. There are 14 residues in the CDR3. Germline loops: CDR1 SQVTM, CDR2 ANQGSEA. CDR3 residues: CSVEISGGVTEAFF. CDR3 sequence (DNA): TGCAGCGTTGAGATCTCAGGGGGTGTCACTGAAGCTTTCTTT. The full variable domain, its missing parts supplied by reference TRBV29-1 and TRBJ1-1, is SAVISQKPSRDICQRGTSLTIQCQVDSQVTMMFWYRQQPGQSLTLIATANQGSEATYESGFVIDKFPISRPNLTFSTLTVSNMSPEDSSIYLCSVEISGGVTEAFFGQGTRLTVV.

The chain combines TRBV6-5 with TRBJ2-7; 11 bases align to TRBD1. V was pared by 6 bases and J by 2 bases, with 3 bases of the junction left unmatched. The germline V gene encodes CDR1 MNHEY and CDR2 SVGAGI. This CDR3 comprises 14 residues. The CDR3: CASSPGQGAYEQYF. CDR3 in DNA: TGTGCCAGCAGCCCGGGACAGGGGGCCTACGAGCAGTACTTC.